Presented here are 2 T cell receptor beta chains from one specimen sequenced in a study of blood T cell repertoires in COVID-19. Here immunoSEQ multiplex PCR was the method, and the copy in TCRdb shows in-frame clones only, minus some. The sample carries about 180,000 clones, about 82% recorded once. Material for sequencing was PBMCs or T cells enriched from blood (not recorded which). The receptor source for this set is a woman aged 25 to 39 who had recovered from COVID-19.

The J gene is TRBJ2-5, the V gene TRBV5-8; D may be TRBD1 (5 bases). CDR3 length: 16 amino acids. Germline V CDR1 and CDR2: SGHTS, YDEGEE. Trimming left V 4 bases short and J 4 bases short, with 20 bases between. The CDR3 spells CASSPRLRTKAETQYF. The CDR3, as DNA: TGTGCCAGCAGCCCTCGTTTACGGACAAAGGCAGAGACCCAGTACTTC. Full variable domain (remainder filled in from reference TRBV5-8 and TRBJ2-5): EAGVTQSPTHLIKTRGQQATLRCSPISGHTSVYWYQQALGLGLQFLLWYDEGEERNRGNFPPRFSGRQFPNYSSELNVNALELEDSALYLCASSPRLRTKAETQYFGPGTRLLVL.

The chain couples TRBV2 to TRBJ2-7, with a weak D call TRBD1 (6 bases). CDR3 length: 19 residues. The V end was cut by 2 bases, the J end by 0 bases, with 23 bases between. Per the germline V gene, CDR1 is SNHLY and CDR2 is FYNNEI. CDR3 DNA sequence: TGTGCCAGCAGTGAATGGGCCCCGAAAGCACAGGGTAACTCCTACGAGCAGTACTTC. The encoded protein is CASSEWAPKAQGNSYEQYF.